The present entry profiles one T cell receptor beta chain with its context. No antigen is known for it. The CDR3 is 18 residues long. J lost 3 bases, V lost 5 bases, and 21 bases had no gene match. Germline CDR1 is DFQATT and CDR2 is SNEGSKA (reference sequence). The data are from a study of T cells in Graves' hyperthyroidism and ophthalmopathy. Amplification of TCR beta CDR3 regions was performed using RNA transcripts as template. Researchers ran a first-round RT-PCR on the TCR CDR3 using the HTBI primer set. Using its own MiXCR run on the multiplex PCR reads, TCRdb lists one record per CDR3 protein. The data hold roughly 350,000 distinct CDR3 sequences, with roughly 15% observed a single time. Patients were excluded because of uncontrolled infection, other autoimmune disease, pregnancy or lactation. The PBMCs were taken from roughly 9.3 ml of fresh peripheral blood. Notes on the study in general: The model foresaw ophthalmopathy a median 6.5 months prior to onset.

Sequencing was performed on blood. The receptor comes from a woman aged 25-40 years with Graves' ophthalmopathy. The chain recombines TRBV20-1 with TRBJ2-7; the match to TRBD1 covers 8 bases. In DNA, the CDR3 is TGCAGTGCTCGGCATTGGACAGGGAGTGTCGTTTGGCTCTACGAGCAGTACTTC. Translation: CSARHWTGSVVWLYEQYF.